This T cell receptor beta chain was retrieved from a study of early stage breast cancer tumors. Germline loops: CDR1 SGHVS, CDR2 FQNEAQ. This CDR3 has 14 residues. V was clipped by 1 base and J by 6 bases, with 13 bases between them. TCRdb keeps only in-frame clones here, not all; method: immunoSEQ multiplex PCR. This sample carries about 50,000 clones, around 80% of them seen once, and the ten largest clones take around 3.4%. The specimen sequenced was blood. The receptor comes from a person aged 35-50 years with breast cancer. The chain combines TRBV7-8 with TRBJ2-7; tentative D call: TRBD2 (5 bases). CDR3 loop: CASSLGVGVGEQYF. The CDR3 DNA reads as TGTGCCAGCAGCTTAGGTGTGGGAGTAGGCGAGCAGTACTTC. Drawing the rest from reference TRBV7-8 and TRBJ2-7, the complete variable domain is GAGVSQSPRYKVAKRGQDVALRCDPISGHVSLFWYQQALGQGPEFLTYFQNEAQLDKSGLPSDRFFAERPEGSVSTLKIQRTQQEDSAVYLCASSLGVGVGEQYFGPGTRLTVT.